These 29 T cell receptor beta chains share one sample of origin, sequenced in a study of blood T cell repertoires in COVID-19. The method was immunoSEQ multiplex PCR; TCRdb's version includes in-frame clones alone and lacks a portion of them. This table has roughly 42,000 clones, 70% to 90% appearing once. The sample consisted of peripheral blood. The origin of the receptors is a woman in her 70s in a cohort sampled during active COVID-19.

Relative to its sample, this clone is medium-sized. The chain carries TRBV19 and TRBJ1-5; TRBD1 matches 7 bases. CDR3 length equals 16 residues. V lost 5 bases to trimming and J lost 4 bases; unmatched junction nucleotides: 11. Germline CDR1 and CDR2: LNHDA and SQIVND (reference sequence). The CDR3 sequence: CASSSRTGAINQPQHF. In DNA, the CDR3 is TGTGCCAGTAGTTCTCGAACAGGGGCGATTAATCAGCCCCAGCATTTT.

This clone occurred a few times. V usage is TRBV5-5 and J usage is TRBJ2-7, with 12 nucleotides matching TRBD1. From germline, CDR1 is SGHKS and CDR2 YYEKEE (reference sequence). Germline trimming cut 2 bases from V and 7 bases from J; bases unmatched to any gene: 7. The CDR3 totals 15 residues. DNA for the CDR3: TGTGCCAGCAGCTTAAGGGGGACAGGGGGCAGAGAGCAGTACTTC. Translating it yields CASSLRGTGGREQYF.

The chain uses TRBV28 and TRBJ2-7; TRBD1 matches 10 bases. CDR3 length equals 14 residues. Germline V gene data show CDR1 as MDHEN and CDR2 as SYDVKM. V shed 6 bases and J 5 bases; nucleotides not matched to a gene: 7. CDR3 region: CASSPGQGSNEQYF. For the CDR3, the DNA is TGTGCCAGCAGCCCGGGACAGGGGAGCAACGAGCAGTACTTC.

The rearrangement links TRBV29-1 to TRBJ1-1; 8 bases map to TRBD1. V lost 7 bases and J lost 4; bases outside the gene matches: 14. Germline lookup yields CDR1 SQVTM and CDR2 ANQGSEA. The CDR3 consists of 15 residues. The CDR3 protein is CSGSPGQASSTEAFF. The CDR3 bases are TGCAGCGGTTCCCCGGGACAGGCTTCGAGCACTGAAGCTTTCTTT.

Note on this clone: The junction shows a germline mismatch at one end, possibly a read error. The chain carries TRBV7-8 and TRBJ2-7; TRBD2 matches at 9 bases. The CDR3 runs to 12 residues. Looked up from germline, CDR1 is SGHVS and CDR2 is FQNEAQ. Here the CDR3 DNA reads TGTGCCAGCAGCTATCAAGGCGGGAGGGCGGTCTTC. This codes for CASSYQGGRAVF.

The chain uses TRBV30 and TRBJ2-1; 12 nucleotides agree with TRBD2. This CDR3 is built from 19 residues. Germline V gene data show CDR1 as GTSNPN and CDR2 as SVGIG (reference sequence). Losses at the gene ends were 0 bases for V and 5 bases for J; bases not matched to a gene: 14. The CDR3 protein is CAWSVYPGLAGSFNNEQFF. CDR3 bases: TGTGCCTGGAGTGTATACCCCGGACTAGCGGGGTCTTTCAACAATGAGCAGTTCTTC.

The chain is built from TRBV7-8 and TRBJ2-3; a weak D match, TRBD2 (5 bases). This CDR3 spans 17 amino acids. V lost 2 bases, J lost 6 bases, and 21 bases lay in between. Germline lookup yields CDR1 SGHVS and CDR2 FQNEAQ. CDR3 sequence: CASSLLLNLAFRDTQYF. CDR3 in DNA: TGTGCCAGCAGCTTACTTTTAAATCTAGCTTTCCGGGATACGCAGTATTTT.

The rearrangement links TRBV20-1 to TRBJ2-6, with D tentatively TRBD1 (5 bases). CDR3 length equals 15 residues. Germline assignment: CDR1 DFQATT and CDR2 SNEGSKA (reference sequence). The ends were cut back, 3 bases at V and 0 bases at J, with 9 bases in the middle. CDR3 DNA: TGCAGTGCTAGTTTGACAGCCTCTGGGGCCAACGTCCTGACTTTC. Translating it yields CSASLTASGANVLTF.

The V and J genes are TRBV5-1 and TRBJ2-3; 8 positions agree with TRBD1. CDR3 length: 15 amino acids. The V and J ends lost 4 bases and 3 bases, in that order; junction bases with no gene match: 7. CDR1 and CDR2 (germline): SGHRS, YFSETQ. This CDR3 reads CASSLTTGGTDTQYF. The CDR3 bases are TGCGCCAGCAGCCTAACAACAGGGGGGACAGATACGCAGTATTTT. Full variable domain (rest looked up from reference TRBV5-1 and TRBJ2-3): KAGVTQTPRYLIKTRGQQVTLSCSPISGHRSVSWYQQTPGQGLQFLFEYFSETQRNKGNFPGRFSGRQFSNSRSEMNVSTLELGDSALYLCASSLTTGGTDTQYFGPGTRLTVL.

V usage is TRBV18 and J usage is TRBJ2-4; 10 positions agree with TRBD1. Unmatched junction bases numbered 8, after V lost 2 bases and J lost 1 base. The germline V gene has CDR1 KGHSH and CDR2 LQKENI. This CDR3 contains 18 residues. In DNA form, the CDR3 reads TGTGCCAGCTCACCATATGCTCCGGGACAGGGGGCCAAAAACATTCAGTACTTC. Its protein is CASSPYAPGQGAKNIQYF.

CDR3 sequence reads: CAVGRHNEQFF. In nucleotides, the CDR3 is TGTGCTGTGGGGCGTCACAATGAGCAGTTCTTC. This chain links TRBV6-6 with TRBJ2-1; a weak D match, TRBD1 (5 bases). Per germline, CDR1 MNHNY and CDR2 SVGAGI (reference sequence). This CDR3 is 11 amino acids long.

The gene calls are TRBV7-3 and TRBJ2-1; D is undetermined. V gave up 5 bases and J gave up 4 bases, with 15 bases separating them. The CDR3 is 15 amino acids. CDR1 SGHTA and CDR2 FQGTGA come from the germline V gene. The CDR3 reads CASSPSDDSYNEQFF. The CDR3 coding sequence is TGTGCCAGCAGCCCGAGCGATGACTCTTACAATGAGCAGTTCTTC.

The chain recombines TRBV9 with TRBJ2-7, with D possibly TRBD2 on 5 matching bases. The V and J ends lost 2 bases and 2 bases respectively, with 14 bases between them. The CDR3 contains 15 residues. CDR1 and CDR2 from the germline V gene are SGDLS and YYNGEE. The chain's CDR3 is CASSVGLDLPYEQYF. As DNA, the CDR3 is TGTGCCAGCAGCGTCGGACTGGACCTTCCCTACGAGCAGTACTTC.

This chain joins TRBV18 and TRBJ1-1; 10 bases agree with TRBD1. The CDR3 is 18 amino acids. Germline V gene sequence: CDR1 KGHSH, CDR2 LQKENI. V was clipped by 2 bases and J by 1 base; unmatched bases: 10. The CDR3 is CASSPRAVTGGSNTEAFF. The CDR3, as DNA: TGTGCCAGCTCACCAAGGGCTGTGACAGGGGGCTCGAACACTGAAGCTTTCTTT. The whole variable domain, remainder taken from reference TRBV18 and TRBJ1-1, is NAGVMQNPRHLVRRRGQEARLRCSPMKGHSHVYWYRQLPEEGLKFMVYLQKENIIDESGMPKERFSAEFPKEGPSILRIQQVVRGDSAAYFCASSPRAVTGGSNTEAFFGQGTRLTVV.

This clone came up once. The V and J genes are TRBV6-5 and TRBJ1-4, with 7 bases aligning to TRBD1. After removal of 5 bases from V and 6 bases from J, the junction contained 6 bases not matched to a gene. This CDR3 comprises 14 residues. Germline assignment: CDR1 MNHEY and CDR2 SVGAGI. CDR3 loop: CASSMTQGDEKLFF. The CDR3 DNA is TGTGCCAGCAGTATGACCCAGGGGGATGAAAAACTGTTTTTT.

This clone was seen just once. CDR3 sequence: CASSQTGLNEQFF. In DNA form, the CDR3 reads TGTGCCAGCAGTCAAACAGGGCTCAATGAGCAGTTCTTC. The rearrangement joins TRBV28 to TRBJ2-1; tentatively, D is TRBD1 (6 bases). The V end was cut by 5 bases, the J end by 6 bases, with 11 bases between. The CDR3 covers 13 residues. In germline, CDR1 is MDHEN, CDR2 SYDVKM.

The chain is built from TRBV27 and TRBJ2-7, with 10 bases lining up with TRBD1. The CDR3 consists of 15 residues. Trimming at V came to 5 bases and at J to 6 bases, leaving 10 bases not matched to a gene. Germline-derived CDR1 and CDR2 are MNHEY and SMNVEV (reference sequence). CDR3 coding DNA: TGTGCCAGCAGTGGCCTCGGGACAGGGGAACGCGAGCAGTACTTC. Encoded protein: CASSGLGTGEREQYF.

J is TRBJ2-3 and V is TRBV7-6, with 13 bases identical to TRBD2. The CDR3 runs to 16 residues. Germline V CDR1 and CDR2: SGHVS, FNYEAQ. Trimming removed 4 bases from V and 5 bases from J; junction bases left unmatched: 6. This CDR3 is CASSSLAGGPEDTQYF. The CDR3 nucleotides are TGTGCCAGCAGCTCACTAGCGGGAGGGCCGGAAGATACGCAGTATTTT.

This clone was recorded once. The chain uses TRBV7-9 and TRBJ2-1, with 9 bases lining up with TRBD1. The CDR3 is 15 amino acids. Germline CDR1 and CDR2: SEHNR and FQNEAQ (reference sequence). Trimming at V came to 5 bases and at J to 8 bases, leaving 10 bases not matched to a gene. CDR3 DNA: TGTGCCAGCAGCGCCTTTAACAGGGGGCGATATGAGCAGTTCTTC. Translating it yields CASSAFNRGRYEQFF. The whole variable domain, filled in from reference TRBV7-9 and TRBJ2-1, reads DTGVSQNPRHKITKRGQNVTFRCDPISEHNRLYWYRQTLGQGPEFLTYFQNEAQLEKSRLLSDRFSAERPKGSFSTLEIQRTEQGDSAMYLCASSAFNRGRYEQFFGPGTRLTVL.

J is TRBJ2-2 and V is TRBV9; the match to TRBD2 covers 15 bases. From germline, CDR1 is SGDLS and CDR2 YYNGEE. J lost 7 bases, V lost 2 bases, and 6 bases had no gene match. CDR3 length: 17 residues. The CDR3 loop is CASSVGLAGGLYGELFF. The DNA for the CDR3 is TGTGCCAGCAGCGTGGGACTAGCGGGAGGTCTATACGGGGAGCTGTTTTTT.

V gene TRBV3-1 (or the pseudogene TRBV3-2) combines with J gene TRBJ1-6; D is perhaps TRBD1 (6 bases). The germline V gene has CDR1 LGHDT and CDR2 YNNKEL (reference sequence). The length of the CDR3 is 14 residues. Deletions cut 6 bases from V and 4 bases from J, with 10 bases between. In DNA, the CDR3 is TGTGCCAGCAGACAACAGGGTTATAATTCACCCCTCCACTTT. It specifies CASRQQGYNSPLHF.

Only one count was recorded for this clone. This chain links TRBV5-1 with TRBJ1-4, with 7 bases aligning to TRBD1. CDR1 SGHRS and CDR2 YFSETQ come from the germline V gene. Trimming at V came to 4 bases and at J to 8 bases, leaving 17 bases not matched to a gene. The CDR3 runs to 17 residues. The CDR3 sequence is CASSLGARLGGEEKLFF. The CDR3 region has the DNA TGCGCCAGCAGCCTGGGAGCTCGGTTAGGGGGCGAGGAAAAACTGTTTTTT.

V usage is TRBV2 and J usage is TRBJ2-1, with no clear D. The CDR3 covers 14 residues. Germline assignment: CDR1 SNHLY and CDR2 FYNNEI. Trimming took 3 bases from V and 2 from J, leaving 8 bases between them. This CDR3 is CASSETSPYNEQFF. The CDR3 DNA sequence: TGTGCCAGCAGTGAGACTTCCCCCTACAATGAGCAGTTCTTC.

The CDR3 loop is CASSQGNGRGSYNEQFF. CDR3 coding DNA: TGCGCCAGCAGCCAAGGTAACGGGAGGGGGTCCTACAATGAGCAGTTCTTC. The rearrangement links TRBV4-1 to TRBJ2-1, with TRBD2 matching over 8 bases. The CDR3 runs 17 residues. Germline CDR1 MGHRA, CDR2 YSYEKL. J lost 1 base, V lost 1 base, and 6 bases had no gene match.

This clone was observed once. The chain recombines TRBV9 with TRBJ1-6, with D perhaps matching TRBD1 (6 bases). This CDR3 spans 16 amino acids. The V gene lost 3 bases and the J gene lost 3 bases, with 13 bases spanning the gap. Germline V gene lookup returns CDR1 SGDLS and CDR2 YYNGEE. Here the CDR3 DNA reads TGTGCCAGCAGCGCGAGGGACACATTCTATAATTCACCCCTCCACTTT. Its protein product is CASSARDTFYNSPLHF.

Only a few counts were recorded for this clone. The chain carries TRBV6-5 and TRBJ2-1; TRBD2 is a possible D gene (5 bases). Trimming pared 0 bases from V and 2 bases from J, leaving 11 bases between. Germline CDR1 and CDR2: MNHEY and SVGAGI. This CDR3 contains 16 residues. CDR3: CASSYSRASTYNEQFF. In DNA, the CDR3 is TGTGCCAGCAGTTACTCGAGGGCTAGCACCTACAATGAGCAGTTCTTC.

This clone was seen a single time. The J gene is TRBJ2-7, the V gene TRBV3-1 (or the pseudogene TRBV3-2), with TRBD2 matching over 7 bases. The CDR3 consists of 16 residues. Losses at the gene ends were 0 bases for V and 0 bases for J; bases not matched to a gene: 5. The germline V gene has CDR1 LGHDT and CDR2 YNNKEL (reference sequence). The chain's CDR3 is CASSQEKRESSYEQYF. The CDR3 nucleotides read TGTGCCAGCAGCCAAGAAAAGCGGGAAAGCTCCTACGAGCAGTACTTC.

The chain recombines TRBV19 with TRBJ2-3; 10 nucleotides line up with TRBD2. V trimming: 8 bases; J trimming: 5 bases; junction bases outside the gene matches: 7. The CDR3 consists of 14 residues. Germline CDR1 LNHDA, CDR2 SQIVND (reference sequence). CDR3 residues: CASLASGRRDTQYF. In DNA, the CDR3 is TGTGCCAGTTTGGCTAGCGGGAGAAGAGATACGCAGTATTTT.

The rearrangement links TRBV5-6 to TRBJ2-5; 8 bases match TRBD1. This CDR3 is built from 15 residues. Germline assignment: CDR1 SGHDT and CDR2 YYEEEE. Trimming cost V 1 base and J 0 bases; bases outside gene matches: 2. Written as DNA, the CDR3 is TGTGCCAGCAGCTTGCGGACAGGGTACCAAGAGACCCAGTACTTC. Its translation is CASSLRTGYQETQYF.